This T cell receptor (beta chain) comes out of a study of blood T cells in healthy people across ages. A second 7 to 11 cycle PCR used barcoded and J-beta primers. Each of the cDNA molecules was tagged by a template-switch adaptor with 12 random nucleotides. TCRdb re-analysed the 5' RACE reads in MiXCR, keeping a single row per CDR3 protein. This table holds around 1,000,000 distinct CDR3 sequences, under 30% found once. The germline V and J ends were trimmed by 6 bases and 5 bases, with 13 bases remaining between them. CDR3 length equals 14 residues. The data also belong to a second study, concerning T cells of mothers and their children. This second report adds: Per child, roughly 3.1 million TCR beta CDR3 reads were obtained, against over 9 million per mother. With unrelated pairs as the comparison, related mother-child pairs had a slightly higher overlap that was not significant.

The rearrangement joins TRBV12-3 or TRBV12-4 to TRBJ1-4, with TRBD1 as a possible D gene (5 bases). The sample was blood. The sequence was obtained from a girl aged 2-10 years in good health. The CDR3 spells CASRAQGRNEKLFF. Here the CDR3 DNA reads TGTGCCAGCAGGGCCCAGGGTCGGAATGAAAAACTGTTTTTT.